This note documents a single T cell receptor beta chain sequence. Generated by immunoSEQ multiplex PCR, the TCRdb table keeps only in-frame clones and is missing some. The table records some 68,000 clones, over 80% of them present only once. This entry comes from a study of Tregs in tolerant kidney transplant recipients. The V and J ends lost 7 bases and 4 bases respectively, with 13 bases between them. Germline-derived CDR1 and CDR2 are MNHNY and SVGAGI (reference sequence). This CDR3 comprises 13 residues. This receptor was obtained from a human donor in good health. The chain employs TRBV6-6 and TRBJ1-1; tentative D call: TRBD1 (6 bases). Sequencing used CD4+ T cells from blood. CDR3 in amino acids: CASTIQGGTEAFF. CDR3 sequence (DNA): TGTGCCAGCACCATACAGGGTGGCACTGAAGCTTTCTTT.